This T cell receptor beta chain emerged from a study of OX40 agonist ivuxolimab in advanced cancers. Across the study: Dose-escalation cases comprised hepatocellular carcinoma, melanoma, renal cell or head and neck cancer. Enrollees could have had prior anti-PD-1, anti-PD-L1 or anti-CTLA-4 therapy, which 40% had received. Points from the study as a whole: Still undetermined is the antigen specificity of the expanded peripheral T cells. Compared with others, partial responders at 0.1-3.0 mg/kg displayed clonal expansion among the lowest.

The data were produced by immunoSEQ multiplex PCR, yet TCRdb's version contains in-frame clones alone and is incomplete. The data contain some 60,000 clones, roughly 86% of them singletons. V lost 6 bases and J lost 1; bases outside the gene matches: 5. CDR3 length equals 14 residues. CDR1 MNHNY and CDR2 SVGAGI come from the germline V gene (reference sequence). Comments on this clone: Its antigen is currently unknown.

This receptor was identified in an adult with an advanced solid tumor such as melanoma, head and neck, liver or kidney cancer. V usage is TRBV6-6 and J usage is TRBJ2-5; 7 nucleotides match TRBD2. The sequencing used CD4+ or CD8+ T cells sorted from blood, collected in a trial of the OX40 agonist ivuxolimab. Here the CDR3 reads CASREAGVQETQYF. In nucleotides, the CDR3 is TGTGCCAGCAGAGAGGCGGGGGTCCAAGAGACCCAGTACTTC.